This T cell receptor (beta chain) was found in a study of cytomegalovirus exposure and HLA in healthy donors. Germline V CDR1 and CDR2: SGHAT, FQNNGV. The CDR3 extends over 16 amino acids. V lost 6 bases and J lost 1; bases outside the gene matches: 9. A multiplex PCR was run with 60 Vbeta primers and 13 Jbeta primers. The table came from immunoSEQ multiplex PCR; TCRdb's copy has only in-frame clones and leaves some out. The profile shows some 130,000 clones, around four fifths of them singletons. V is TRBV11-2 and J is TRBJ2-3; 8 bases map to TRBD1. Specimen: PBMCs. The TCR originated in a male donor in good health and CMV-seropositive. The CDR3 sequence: CASRTLRGLGTDTQYF. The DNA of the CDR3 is TGTGCCAGCAGAACCCTCAGGGGGCTGGGCACAGATACGCAGTATTTT.